The 28 T cell receptor beta chains reported below all come from one sample, sequenced in a study of T cell responses to AZD1222 COVID-19 vaccine. Assay: immunoSEQ multiplex PCR; the TCRdb copy retains only in-frame clones and omits some. The sample comprises fewer than 120,000 clones, roughly 90% of which are singletons, and around 1.5% rests with the top ten. Material: peripheral blood, obtained on day 0 of AZD1222 vaccination. These receptors all stem from an adult in good health.

The CDR3 region is CASMDHRAVGGYTF. CDR3 nucleotides: TGTGCCAGTATGGACCACAGGGCGGTTGGAGGCTACACCTTC. The rearrangement joins TRBV19 to TRBJ1-2, with TRBD1 as a possible D gene (6 bases). The ends were cut back, 7 bases at V and 8 bases at J, with 20 bases in the middle. Germline V gives CDR1 LNHDA, CDR2 SQIVND (reference sequence). The CDR3 contains 14 residues.

This chain links TRBV11-2 with TRBJ2-3; D gene ambiguous. In germline, CDR1 is SGHAT, CDR2 FQNNGV. This CDR3 is built from 11 residues. V was clipped by 4 bases and J by 3 bases, with 2 bases between them. The CDR3 spells CASSSTDTQYF. CDR3 DNA: TGTGCCAGCAGCTCAACAGATACGCAGTATTTT.

The V call is TRBV13, the J call TRBJ1-4; D remains ambiguous. CDR1 is PRHDT, CDR2 FYEKMQ, per germline (reference sequence). The CDR3 has 14 amino acids. V was trimmed by 5 bases and J by 3 bases, leaving 10 bases between them. The CDR3 sequence is CASSIHLANEKLFF. For the CDR3, the DNA is TGTGCCAGCAGCATACACCTCGCTAATGAAAAACTGTTTTTT.

The chain uses TRBV5-1 and TRBJ2-7, with 8 bases lining up with TRBD2. The CDR3 runs to 15 residues. Germline-derived CDR1 and CDR2 are SGHRS and YFSETQ. Trimming at V came to 3 bases and at J to 2 bases, leaving 7 bases not matched to a gene. The CDR3 protein is CASSSIAGSTYEQYF. CDR3 sequence (DNA): TGCGCCAGCAGCTCAATAGCGGGATCCACCTACGAGCAGTACTTC.

The chain has TRBV6-4 and TRBJ1-1; 7 bases map to TRBD1. CDR1 and CDR2 (germline): MRHNA, SNTAGT. The CDR3 consists of 12 residues. J gave up 3 bases and V 6 bases, and 1 base lay outside the gene matches. CDR3 protein: CASRGQDTEAFF. CDR3 nucleotide sequence: TGTGCCAGCAGAGGACAGGACACTGAAGCTTTCTTT.

The gene calls are TRBV7-2 and TRBJ2-2, with a tentative D call TRBD2 (7 bases). CDR1 is SGHTA and CDR2 is FQGNSA in the germline V gene. The CDR3 runs 18 residues. Trimming shortened V by 5 bases and J by 4 bases, and 23 bases separated the two germline ends. In nucleotides, the CDR3 is TGTGCCAGCAGCGGACATACCGGGGGGCTAGTGGGCACCGGGGAGCTGTTTTTT. This encodes CASSGHTGGLVGTGELFF. The whole variable domain, remainder taken from reference TRBV7-2 and TRBJ2-2, is GAGVSQSPSNKVTEKGKDVELRCDPISGHTALYWYRQSLGQGLEFLIYFQGNSAPDKSGLPSDRFSAERTGGSVSTLTIQRTQQEDSAVYLCASSGHTGGLVGTGELFFGEGSRLTVL.

V and J are TRBV25-1 and TRBJ2-3; weak D call: TRBD2 (6 bases). The germline V gene has CDR1 MGHDK and CDR2 SYGVNS. The CDR3 sequence is 14 residues long. Trimming cost V 5 bases and J 3 bases, with 12 bases left between them. CDR3 nucleotides: TGTGCCAGCAGTATTGCGGGACGAACAGATACGCAGTATTTT. This translates into CASSIAGRTDTQYF.

V gene TRBV19 combines with J gene TRBJ2-7; the D call may be TRBD1 or TRBD2 (6 bases each). Germline CDR1 is LNHDA and CDR2 is SQIVND (reference sequence). Trimming left V 3 bases short and J 1 base short, with 10 bases between. The CDR3 is 14 residues long. CDR3 in amino acids: CASSMKGGSYEQYF. The CDR3 nucleotides are TGTGCCAGTAGTATGAAGGGGGGATCCTACGAGCAGTACTTC.

The chain joins TRBV14 to TRBJ2-6, with D perhaps TRBD2 (6 bases). CDR1 is SGHDN and CDR2 is FVKESK in the germline V gene. Deletions cut 1 base from V and 0 bases from J, with 10 bases between. The CDR3 has 17 amino acids. The CDR3 DNA follows: TGTGCCAGCAGCCAAGTCGGGGGAAACTCTGGGGCCAACGTCCTGACTTTC. This codes for CASSQVGGNSGANVLTF.

The rearrangement links TRBV20-1 to TRBJ2-7; D is unclear. Per the germline V gene, CDR1 is DFQATT and CDR2 is SNEGSKA (reference sequence). Trimming removed 3 bases at V and 7 bases at J, with 10 bases between. The CDR3 loop spans 11 amino acids. The CDR3 spells CSARVKEEQYF. The CDR3 DNA is TGCAGTGCTAGGGTAAAGGAGGAGCAGTACTTC.

In its sample, this clone was seen a few times. The gene calls are TRBV6-5 and TRBJ2-7; TRBD2 matches at 7 bases. V was pared by 0 bases and J by 7 bases, with 3 bases of the junction left unmatched. This CDR3 has 13 amino acids. Germline assignment: CDR1 MNHEY and CDR2 SVGAGI. The CDR3 reads CASSYSAGEEQYF. Here the CDR3 DNA reads TGTGCCAGCAGTTACTCCGCGGGGGAAGAGCAGTACTTC.

The rearrangement uses TRBV28 and TRBJ2-7, with 10 bases matching TRBD1. Germline CDR1 and CDR2: MDHEN and SYDVKM. The V and J ends lost 7 bases and 2 bases, in that order; junction bases with no gene match: 11. The CDR3 is 16 residues long. Here the CDR3 reads CASISPPGQGPYEQYF. The CDR3 DNA is TGTGCCAGCATCTCTCCCCCGGGACAGGGGCCCTACGAGCAGTACTTC.

The genes are TRBV6-5 and TRBJ1-5; 7 positions match TRBD1. Germline V gene sequence: CDR1 MNHEY, CDR2 SVGAGI. V shed 8 bases and J 1 base; nucleotides not matched to a gene: 5. The CDR3 is 14 residues long. The CDR3 bases are TGTGCCAGCCGGCAGGACAGGAGCAATCAGCCCCAGCATTTT. As protein: CASRQDRSNQPQHF.

V usage is TRBV5-1 and J usage is TRBJ2-2; 13 bases match TRBD2. Trimming at V came to 7 bases and at J to 4 bases, leaving 13 bases not matched to a gene. The germline CDR1 and CDR2 sequences are SGHRS and YFSETQ. This CDR3 has 18 amino acids. CDR3 coding DNA: TGCGCCAGCGTCCTTGGACTAGCGGGAGCCTCGGGCACCGGGGAGCTGTTTTTT. This translates into CASVLGLAGASGTGELFF.

The chain combines TRBV3-1 (or the pseudogene TRBV3-2) with TRBJ2-3, with D uncertain. This CDR3 spans 15 amino acids. V lost 3 bases and J lost 2, with 12 bases in between. CDR1 is LGHDT, CDR2 YNNKEL, per germline (reference sequence). The CDR3 DNA follows: TGTGCCAGCAGCCACCCGCTAGAGAACACAGATACGCAGTATTTT. As protein: CASSHPLENTDTQYF.

This chain links TRBV18 with TRBJ1-4; D remains ambiguous. Between the trimmed V and J ends, which lost 0 bases and 5 bases, there was a span of 1 base. Germline-derived CDR1 and CDR2 are KGHSH and LQKENI. The CDR3 is 12 amino acids. The CDR3 is CASSPPNEKLFF. In nucleotides, the CDR3 is TGTGCCAGCTCACCACCCAATGAAAAACTGTTTTTT.

The genes are TRBV3-1 (or the pseudogene TRBV3-2) and TRBJ1-6; D is undetermined. There are 15 residues in the CDR3. Germline V gene lookup returns CDR1 LGHDT and CDR2 YNNKEL (reference sequence). The V gene lost 0 bases and the J gene lost 8 bases, with 11 bases spanning the gap. CDR3 nucleotide sequence: TGTGCCAGCAGCCAAGATCTCTACGGGGATTCACCCCTCCACTTT. Residues: CASSQDLYGDSPLHF.

This clone occurred once. The V and J genes are TRBV19 and TRBJ2-1; TRBD1 agrees at 8 bases. The length of the CDR3 is 16 residues. The V gene end was trimmed by 5 bases and the J gene end by 3 bases; junction bases not matched to a gene: 9. Germline loops: CDR1 LNHDA, CDR2 SQIVND (reference sequence). CDR3 DNA sequence: TGTGCCAGTAGTCCAGGACAGGGCTTAAACTACAATGAGCAGTTCTTC. It specifies CASSPGQGLNYNEQFF.

The rearrangement uses TRBV19 and TRBJ2-2; TRBD1 agrees at 7 bases. The V segment lost 3 bases and the J segment 6 bases; nucleotides outside the gene matches: 7. Germline-derived CDR1 and CDR2 are LNHDA and SQIVND (reference sequence). This CDR3 has 15 residues. The CDR3 DNA reads as TGTGCCAGTAGTATTCGGACAGGTTGGGCCGGGGAGCTGTTTTTT. This encodes CASSIRTGWAGELFF.

This clone was found once. The chain employs TRBV6-5 and TRBJ2-2; 8 nucleotides align to TRBD1. The germline V gene has CDR1 MNHEY and CDR2 SVGAGI. V lost 8 bases and J lost 5; bases outside the gene matches: 10. This CDR3 is 15 amino acids long. This CDR3 reads CASANTGTGTGELFF. The CDR3 nucleotides are TGTGCCAGCGCAAACACCGGGACAGGAACCGGGGAGCTGTTTTTT.

J is TRBJ2-7 and V is TRBV6-1, with no clear D. Germline CDR1 and CDR2: MNHNS and SASEGT. The CDR3 has 13 residues. The V and J ends lost 2 bases and 7 bases respectively, with 12 bases between them. The chain's CDR3 is CASSEYSAVEQYF. The CDR3 nucleotides read TGTGCCAGCAGTGAATACAGCGCAGTGGAGCAGTACTTC.

J is TRBJ2-1 and V is TRBV11-2; D is ambiguous. This CDR3 is 12 amino acids long. Germline loops: CDR1 SGHAT, CDR2 FQNNGV. V lost 5 bases, J lost 4 bases, and 6 bases lay in between. The CDR3 bases are TGTGCCAGCAGCACCGGTTACAATGAGCAGTTCTTC. Translation: CASSTGYNEQFF.

The chain uses TRBV20-1 and TRBJ2-7; perhaps TRBD1 as D (6 bases). Germline-derived CDR1 and CDR2 are DFQATT and SNEGSKA (reference sequence). Deletions cut 3 bases from V and 0 bases from J, with 15 bases between. This CDR3 contains 15 residues. The CDR3 loop is CSASNRQASSYEQYF. The CDR3 DNA reads TGCAGTGCTAGTAACCGACAGGCAAGCTCCTACGAGCAGTACTTC.

V is TRBV6-5 and J is TRBJ1-6; TRBD1 might be the D (5 bases). This CDR3 has 13 amino acids. The germline CDR1 and CDR2 sequences are MNHEY and SVGAGI. Trimming shortened V by 9 bases and J by 5 bases, and 11 bases separated the two germline ends. The CDR3 DNA reads TGTGCCAGTTTCGGACACAATAATTCACCCCTCCACTTT. Protein: CASFGHNNSPLHF.

The chain is built from TRBV4-1 and TRBJ2-1, with D maybe TRBD2 (6 bases). Trimming shortened V by 0 bases and J by 5 bases, and 14 bases separated the two germline ends. Germline CDR1 MGHRA, CDR2 YSYEKL. The CDR3 covers 16 residues. The DNA of the CDR3 is TGCGCCAGCAGCCAAGATTACGGGAGAGGGAACAATGAGCAGTTCTTC. It translates to CASSQDYGRGNNEQFF.

The table lists this clone with a count of one. The J gene is TRBJ1-1, the V gene TRBV6-5, with D uncertain. The CDR3 is 14 amino acids. The germline V gene encodes CDR1 MNHEY and CDR2 SVGAGI. V lost 4 bases to trimming and J lost 0 bases, with 9 bases between them. The DNA of the CDR3 is TGTGCCAGCAGTTCATCCCGGGTGAACACTGAAGCTTTCTTT. It specifies CASSSSRVNTEAFF.

The chain uses TRBV24-1 and TRBJ2-7; the D is unclear. Germline V gene sequence: CDR1 KGHDR, CDR2 SFDVKD. This CDR3 is 15 amino acids long. The V gene lost 2 bases and the J gene lost 0 bases, with 10 bases spanning the gap. The CDR3 DNA follows: TGTGCCACCAGTGATTCGGAGCCCTCCTCCTACGAGCAGTACTTC. Translation gives CATSDSEPSSYEQYF.

This clone was found once. The gene calls are TRBV5-1 and TRBJ2-7, with D hard to call. V was pared by 3 bases and J by 3 bases, with 7 bases between. This CDR3 comprises 12 residues. Germline V gives CDR1 SGHRS, CDR2 YFSETQ. In DNA, the CDR3 is TGCGCCAGCAGCTCCTCGGGCTACGAGCAGTACTTC. Amino acids: CASSSSGYEQYF.